This T cell receptor beta chain was sequenced in a study of identical twins. V shed 0 bases and J shed 4 bases, with 5 bases lying between them. The germline gives CDR1 KGHDR, CDR2 SFDVKD. This CDR3 contains 14 residues. TCRdb itself ran the 5' RACE reads through MiXCR, one entry per CDR3 protein. Of 1.5 million to 2 million distinct CDR3 sequences listed, roughly a third are singletons. The sample was cord blood. The origin of this receptor is a newborn girl in good health. The chain uses TRBV24-1 and TRBJ2-2; perhaps TRBD2 as D (5 bases). Here the CDR3 reads CATSDLTSTGELFF. The CDR3 coding sequence is TGTGCCACCAGTGATTTGACTAGCACCGGGGAGCTGTTTTTT.